This T cell receptor (beta chain) was recorded in a study of T-cell memory formation after mild COVID-19. Whole-study results and caveats: Day 37-peaking second-wave clones had unconfirmed SARS-CoV-2 specificity. Clones shrinking between day 15 and 85 showed a balanced CD4/CD8 split, and those that grew later tilted toward CD4+. Among contracting clones, CD4+ were mainly CM/EM and CD8+ enriched in EMRA. Pre-infection memory contained some responding clones, which suggested that cross-reactive memory had joined.

From the 5' RACE reads, TCRdb called clonotypes with MiXCR, one entry per CDR3 protein. The sample holds hundreds of thousands of distinct CDR3 sequences, 16% seen once. Germline CDR1 and CDR2: ENHRY and SYGVKD. The V and J ends lost 8 bases and 2 bases respectively, with 14 bases between them. This CDR3 region has 14 residues. The table lists this clonotype with a few counts. Its target is unknown. The V gene is TRBV10-3, the J gene TRBJ2-3, with D perhaps TRBD1 or TRBD2 (5 bases each). Specimen: PBMCs or a T cell subset sorted from them (not recorded which). This TCR was recovered from a man between 18 and 29 years old who had mild COVID-19 (a few samples of this study predate the infection). Cell type and time point are not known. The CDR3 DNA reads TGTGCCATCGGCTCCCCCGGGACCACAGATACGCAGTATTTT. It translates to CAIGSPGTTDTQYF.